The sequence of this T cell receptor (beta chain) was determined in a study of T cells expressing NK-cell markers. The wider study: There were seven HCMV-seropositive donors and one seronegative donor among the eight sequenced.

Notes on this clonotype: What it binds is not known.

Reprocessing the 5' RACE reads, TCRdb reports a single entry for every CDR3 protein and omits DNA. The sample features more than 120,000 distinct CDR3 sequences, with roughly an eighth in its top ten. Germline V CDR1 and CDR2: SEHNR, FQNEAQ (reference sequence). The CDR3 runs 14 residues. The study's findings and limits: Dominant NKG2C+ clonotypes were found to form about 1.0-7.5% of CD8+ T cells in more than five donors.

The receptor comes from a man between 18 and 29 years old in good health. The source material was blood T cells: a sorted CD56 or NKG2C T cell subset, CD4+ or CD8+ T cells, or bulk PBMC T cells (not recorded which). V gene TRBV7-9 combines with J gene TRBJ2-1. The CDR3 sequence is CASSSTLEANEQFF.